Sequencing of this T cell receptor (beta chain) was carried out in a study of shared clonotypes between healthy human individuals. Broader study findings: Clonotypes shared by all four sorted-subset donors had higher generation probabilities than non-shared clonotypes. Naive subsets generally had larger estimated richness than memory subsets.

As regards this clone: Its antigen remains unidentified. One end of the junction varies from germline; a read error may be responsible.

Several immunoSEQ plates received, in even portions, the genomic DNA of each subset. Generated by immunoSEQ multiplex PCR, the TCRdb table keeps only in-frame clones and is missing some. The table shows 900,000 to 1,200,000 clones, with 75% to 80% occurring only once. Sequenced input: memory CD4+ T cells from PBMCs. Sample subset: CD45RA-negative fraction. The source is a man between 18 and 35 years old in good health. Some clones in this sample may be carry-over from other donors' samples.

The CDR3 loop is CASSQDALRSVNAEAFF. The CDR3 coding sequence is TGCGCCAGCAGCCAAGATGCGCTAAGGTCGGTGAACGCTGAAGCTTTCTTT. The chain recombines TRBV4-3 with TRBJ1-1; D remains ambiguous. The CDR3 is 17 residues long. Germline values: CDR1 LGHNA, CDR2 YSLEER.